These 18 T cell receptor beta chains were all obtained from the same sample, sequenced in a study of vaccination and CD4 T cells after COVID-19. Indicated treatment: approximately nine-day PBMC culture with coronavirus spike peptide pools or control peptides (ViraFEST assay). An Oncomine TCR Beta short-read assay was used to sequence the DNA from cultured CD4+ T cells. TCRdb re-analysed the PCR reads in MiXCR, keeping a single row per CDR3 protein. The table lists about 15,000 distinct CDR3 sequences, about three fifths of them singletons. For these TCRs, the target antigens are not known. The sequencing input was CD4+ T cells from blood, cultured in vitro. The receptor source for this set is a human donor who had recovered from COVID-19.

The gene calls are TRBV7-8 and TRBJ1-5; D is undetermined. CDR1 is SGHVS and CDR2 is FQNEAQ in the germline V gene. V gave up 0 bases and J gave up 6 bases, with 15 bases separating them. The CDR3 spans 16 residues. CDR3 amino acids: CASSLAAAGTAQPQHF. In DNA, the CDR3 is TGTGCCAGCAGCTTAGCGGCGGCGGGTACCGCTCAGCCCCAGCATTTT.

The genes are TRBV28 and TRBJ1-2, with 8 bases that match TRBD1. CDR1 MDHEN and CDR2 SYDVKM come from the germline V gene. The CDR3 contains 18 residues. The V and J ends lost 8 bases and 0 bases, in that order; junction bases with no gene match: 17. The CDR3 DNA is TGTGCCAGCCGACACCCCCCAAGGACAGGGTTAGCTAACTATGGCTACACCTTC. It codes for CASRHPPRTGLANYGYTF.

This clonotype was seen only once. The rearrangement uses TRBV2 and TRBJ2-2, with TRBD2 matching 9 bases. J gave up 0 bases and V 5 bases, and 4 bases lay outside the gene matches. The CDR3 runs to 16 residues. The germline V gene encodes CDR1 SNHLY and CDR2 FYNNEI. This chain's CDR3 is CASSRSGRTNTGELFF. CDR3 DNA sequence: TGTGCCAGCAGTCGGAGCGGGAGGACGAACACCGGGGAGCTGTTTTTT.

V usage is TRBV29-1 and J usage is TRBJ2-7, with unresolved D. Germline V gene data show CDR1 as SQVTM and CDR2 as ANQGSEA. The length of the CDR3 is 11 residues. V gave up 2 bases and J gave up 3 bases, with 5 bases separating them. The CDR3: CSVESFYEQYF. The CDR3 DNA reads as TGCAGCGTTGAATCGTTCTACGAGCAGTACTTC.

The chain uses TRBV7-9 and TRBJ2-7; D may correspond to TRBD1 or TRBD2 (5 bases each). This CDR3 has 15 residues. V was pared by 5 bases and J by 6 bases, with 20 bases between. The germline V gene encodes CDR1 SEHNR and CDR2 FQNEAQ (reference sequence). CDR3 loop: CASSPRGSEGSEQYF. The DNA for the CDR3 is TGTGCCAGCAGCCCGAGGGGCTCCGAGGGCTCCGAGCAGTACTTC.

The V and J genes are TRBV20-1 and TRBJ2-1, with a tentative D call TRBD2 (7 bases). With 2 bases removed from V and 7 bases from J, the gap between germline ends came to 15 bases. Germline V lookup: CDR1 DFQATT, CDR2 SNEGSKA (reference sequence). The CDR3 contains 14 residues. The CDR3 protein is CSARRGSQGNEQFF. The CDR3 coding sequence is TGCAGTGCTAGACGCGGGAGCCAGGGGAATGAGCAGTTCTTC.

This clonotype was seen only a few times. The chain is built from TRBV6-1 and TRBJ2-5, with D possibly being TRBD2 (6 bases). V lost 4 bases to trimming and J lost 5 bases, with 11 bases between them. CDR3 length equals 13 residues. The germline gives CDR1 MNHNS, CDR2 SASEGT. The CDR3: CASSGGAVETQYF. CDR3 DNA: TGTGCCAGCAGTGGCGGGGCGGTGGAGACCCAGTACTTC.

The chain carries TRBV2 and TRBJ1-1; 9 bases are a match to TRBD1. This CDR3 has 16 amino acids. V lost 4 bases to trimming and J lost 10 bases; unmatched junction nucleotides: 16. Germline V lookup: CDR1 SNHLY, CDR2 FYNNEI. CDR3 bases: TGTGCCAGCAGTGTGTCGAGGGGACAGGGCTTGTTGAGAGCTTTCTTT. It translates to CASSVSRGQGLLRAFF.

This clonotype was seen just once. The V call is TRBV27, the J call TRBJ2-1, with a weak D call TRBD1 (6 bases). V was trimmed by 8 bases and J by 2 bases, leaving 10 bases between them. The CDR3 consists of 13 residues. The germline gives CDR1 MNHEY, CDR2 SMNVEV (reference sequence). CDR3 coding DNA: TGTGCCAGCGGCAGGGGACCCTACAATGAGCAGTTCTTC. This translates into CASGRGPYNEQFF.

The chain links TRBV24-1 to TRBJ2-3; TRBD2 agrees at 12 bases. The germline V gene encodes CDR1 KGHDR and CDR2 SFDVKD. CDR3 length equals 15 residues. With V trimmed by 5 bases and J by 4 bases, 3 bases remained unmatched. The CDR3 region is CATSVSSGRADTQYF. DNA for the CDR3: TGTGCCACCAGTGTCTCTAGCGGGAGGGCAGATACGCAGTATTTT.

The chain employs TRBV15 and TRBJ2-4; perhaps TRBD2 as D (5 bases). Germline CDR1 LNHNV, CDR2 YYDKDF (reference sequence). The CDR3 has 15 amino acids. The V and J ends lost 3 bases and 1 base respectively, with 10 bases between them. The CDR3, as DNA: TGTGCCACCAGCAGTGTAAGGGAGGCCAAAAACATTCAGTACTTC. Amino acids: CATSSVREAKNIQYF.

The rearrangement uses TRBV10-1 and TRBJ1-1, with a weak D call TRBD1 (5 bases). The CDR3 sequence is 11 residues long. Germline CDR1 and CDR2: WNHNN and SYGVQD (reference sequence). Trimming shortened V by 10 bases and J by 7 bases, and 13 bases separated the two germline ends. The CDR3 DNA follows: TGCGCCACCCGAGGGGAAGGTGAAGCTTTCTTT. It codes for CATRGEGEAFF.

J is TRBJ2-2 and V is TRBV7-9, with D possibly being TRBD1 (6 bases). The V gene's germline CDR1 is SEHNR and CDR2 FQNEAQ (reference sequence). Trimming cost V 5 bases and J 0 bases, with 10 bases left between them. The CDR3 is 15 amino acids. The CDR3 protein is CASSPGHSNTGELFF. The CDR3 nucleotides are TGTGCCAGCAGCCCGGGACACTCGAACACCGGGGAGCTGTTTTTT.

CDR3 nucleotide sequence: TGCGCCAGCAGCTTGGAACCTAGCGGGAGGGCCAGGGGCACCGGGGAGCTGTTTTTT. It specifies CASSLEPSGRARGTGELFF. This chain connects TRBV5-1 to TRBJ2-2; 12 nucleotides agree with TRBD2. The CDR3 runs to 19 residues. V lost 0 bases to trimming and J lost 4 bases; unmatched junction nucleotides: 10. The germline V gene has CDR1 SGHRS and CDR2 YFSETQ. Supplemented by reference TRBV5-1 and TRBJ2-2, the full variable domain reads KAGVTQTPRYLIKTRGQQVTLSCSPISGHRSVSWYQQTPGQGLQFLFEYFSETQRNKGNFPGRFSGRQFSNSRSEMNVSTLELGDSALYLCASSLEPSGRARGTGELFFGEGSRLTVL.

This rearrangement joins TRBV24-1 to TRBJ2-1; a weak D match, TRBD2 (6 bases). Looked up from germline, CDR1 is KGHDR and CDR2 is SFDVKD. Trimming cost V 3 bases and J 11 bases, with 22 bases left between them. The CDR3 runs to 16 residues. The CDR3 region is CATSDGAGGVTVKQFF. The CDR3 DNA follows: TGTGCCACCAGTGATGGAGCGGGTGGGGTTACGGTTAAGCAGTTCTTC.

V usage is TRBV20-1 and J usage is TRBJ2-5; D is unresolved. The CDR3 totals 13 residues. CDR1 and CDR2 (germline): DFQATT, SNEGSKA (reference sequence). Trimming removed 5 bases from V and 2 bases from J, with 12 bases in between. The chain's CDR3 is CSAFTGLQETQYF. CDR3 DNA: TGCAGTGCTTTCACCGGGTTACAAGAGACCCAGTACTTC.

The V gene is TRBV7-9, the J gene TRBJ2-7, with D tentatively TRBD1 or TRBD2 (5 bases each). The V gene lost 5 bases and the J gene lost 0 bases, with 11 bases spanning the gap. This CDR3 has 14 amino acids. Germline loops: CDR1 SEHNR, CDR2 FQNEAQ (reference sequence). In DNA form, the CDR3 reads TGTGCCAGCAGCCCGGGACGTAGCTCCTACGAGCAGTACTTC. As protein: CASSPGRSSYEQYF.

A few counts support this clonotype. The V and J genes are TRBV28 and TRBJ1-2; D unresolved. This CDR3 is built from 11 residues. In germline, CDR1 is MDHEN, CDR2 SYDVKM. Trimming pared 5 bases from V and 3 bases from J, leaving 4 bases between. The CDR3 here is CASSPDYGYTF. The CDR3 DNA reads TGTGCCAGCAGTCCCGACTATGGCTACACCTTC.